The T cell receptor (beta chain) described here comes from a study of T cells in Graves' hyperthyroidism and ophthalmopathy. Together with thyroid ultrasound, orbital computed tomography, serum thyroxine and TRAb, clinical symptoms were used for diagnoses. RNA transcripts were the template for amplifying TCR beta CDR3 regions. The HTBI primer set drove a first-round RT-PCR of the TCR CDR3. TCRdb called the multiplex PCR reads again in MiXCR, with one record for every CDR3 protein. The sample lists 350,000 to 400,000 distinct CDR3 sequences, 15% to 20% occurring once. This clonotype appeared many times. Trimming stripped 6 bases from V and 6 bases from J, with 20 bases between. The CDR3 covers 15 residues. Germline V gives CDR1 KGHSH, CDR2 LQKENI.

The sequence came from a woman between 18 and 29 years old with Graves' hyperthyroidism. What was sequenced was blood. This chain connects TRBV18 to TRBJ1-2, with D maybe TRBD1 (6 bases). CDR3 region: CASSRGRGESNGYTF. CDR3 in DNA: TGTGCCAGCTCGCGGGGGCGCGGAGAGAGCAATGGCTACACCTTC. Based on the CDR3 plus reference TRBV18 and TRBJ1-2, the full variable domain is NAGVMQNPRHLVRRRGQEARLRCSPMKGHSHVYWYRQLPEEGLKFMVYLQKENIIDESGMPKERFSAEFPKEGPSILRIQQVVRGDSAAYFCASSRGRGESNGYTFGSGTRLTVV.